This T cell receptor (beta chain) was found in a study of neurological immune-mediated disorders. Study summary: The multiple sclerosis group of approximately 35 included roughly 31 relapsing-remitting and 3 secondary progressive patients. Whole-study findings and limits: Across subjects, no CDR3 amino acid sequence appeared in expanded clones of more than one subject, a finding that suggested private repertoires in all groups. The multiple sclerosis repertoire cluster had no clinical or MRI correlate.

The cDNA was generated through 5'RACE incorporating 10-nucleotide random UMIs. TCRdb processed the 5' RACE reads anew with MiXCR; each CDR3 protein has one entry. The top ten clones hold 2% to 2.5% of a sample with about 27,000 distinct CDR3 sequences, roughly 2.7% of them seen once. With 1 base clipped from V and 2 bases from J, the junction kept 13 bases outside the gene matches. Germline V lookup: CDR1 DFQATT, CDR2 SNEGSKA (reference sequence). CDR3 length equals 18 residues. This clonotype was detected only a few times. Its specificity is not known. V is TRBV20-1 and J is TRBJ2-5, with TRBD2 matching over 10 bases. The TCR originated in a woman aged 45-60 years with multiple sclerosis. The specimen sequenced was PBMCs. The CDR3 here is CSARGGLGSGRLQETQYF. In nucleotides, the CDR3 is TGCAGTGCTAGAGGGGGATTGGGTAGCGGGAGGCTACAAGAGACCCAGTACTTC.